A selection of T cell receptor beta chains follows, all from one sample in a study of T cell repertoires in cytomegalovirus infection. Each CDR3 protein gets one entry after TCRdb re-called the reads with MiXCR. In the table there are roughly 630,000 distinct CDR3 sequences, approximately 25% of which are singletons. Sequencing was done on a sample of CD8+ T cells from PBMCs. The receptors were sampled from a human donor in good health (CMV status not recorded). Some clones in this sample may be carry-over from other donors' samples. Each CDR3 is given with its conserved first and last residue. A D gene is named only where the DNA matches it firmly. A row's size may be missing; if present it is once, few, many or a size class.

clone_size: NA
v_call: TRBV14
j_call: TRBJ2-7
d_call: NA
cdr3_nt: TGTGCCAGCAGCCAAACCGGAAACTTGGACGAGCAGTACTTC
cdr3_aa: CASSQTGNLDEQYF

clone_size: NA
v_call: TRBV11-2
j_call: TRBJ1-1
d_call: TRBD1
cdr3_nt: TGTGTCAGCGGAGACAGGGGAAGGGACACTGAAGCTTTCTTT
cdr3_aa: CVSGDRGRDTEAFF

clone_size: NA
v_call: TRBV25-1
j_call: TRBJ2-1
d_call: NA
cdr3_nt: TGTGCCAACAGTGAATACGGTAGAGACAATGAGCAGTTCTTC
cdr3_aa: CANSEYGRDNEQFF

clone_size: NA
v_call: TRBV15
j_call: TRBJ2-6
d_call: NA
cdr3_nt: TGTGCCACCAGTGGCAAGAGCTCTGGGGCCAACGTCCTGACTTTC
cdr3_aa: CATSGKSSGANVLTF

clone_size: NA
v_call: TRBV9
j_call: TRBJ2-1
d_call: TRBD2
cdr3_nt: TGTGCCAGCGGGTCGGGACTAGCGGGGAATGAGCAGTTCTTC
cdr3_aa: CASGSGLAGNEQFF

clone_size: many
v_call: TRBV7-9
j_call: TRBJ1-1
d_call: NA
cdr3_nt: TGTGCCAGCGGATTTAAGAACACTGAAGCTTTCTTT
cdr3_aa: CASGFKNTEAFF

clone_size: NA
v_call: TRBV28
j_call: TRBJ2-2
d_call: NA
cdr3_nt: TGTGCCAGCACTACGAACACCGGGGAGCTGTTTTTT
cdr3_aa: CASTTNTGELFF

clone_size: NA
v_call: TRBV28
j_call: TRBJ1-6
d_call: TRBD1
cdr3_nt: TGTGCCAGCAGTTTTGGGACAGGGATATCCTATAATTCACCCCTCCACTTT
cdr3_aa: CASSFGTGISYNSPLHF

clone_size: NA
v_call: TRBV10-3
j_call: TRBJ2-1
d_call: TRBD2
cdr3_nt: TGTGCCATCAGTGAGACTAGCGGAATCTACAATGAGCAGTTCTTC
cdr3_aa: CAISETSGIYNEQFF

clone_size: few
v_call: TRBV20-1
j_call: TRBJ2-3
d_call: NA
cdr3_nt: TGCAGTGCTAAAATTGGGGGCAGTACGCGCCCTAGCACAGATACGCAGTATTTT
cdr3_aa: CSAKIGGSTRPSTDTQYF

clone_size: NA
v_call: TRBV5-1
j_call: TRBJ2-3
d_call: TRBD2
cdr3_nt: TGCGCCAGCAGCTTAATTGCTAGCGGGGGACCGGCCCTCTTCACAGATACGCAGTATTTT
cdr3_aa: CASSLIASGGPALFTDTQYF

clone_size: few
v_call: TRBV9
j_call: TRBJ2-5
d_call: TRBD2
cdr3_nt: TGTGCCAGCAGCGTACCAGCGGGGGGGCCGCGAGAGACCCAGTACTTC
cdr3_aa: CASSVPAGGPRETQYF

clone_size: many
v_call: TRBV6-6
j_call: TRBJ2-5
d_call: NA
cdr3_nt: TGTGCCAGCAGTTACTCGATTCGGCACCAAGAGACCCAGTACTTC
cdr3_aa: CASSYSIRHQETQYF

clone_size: NA
v_call: TRBV6-5
j_call: TRBJ2-7
d_call: NA
cdr3_nt: TGTGCCAGCAGTTACTATAGAACAAGCGGCTCCTACGAGCAGTACTTC
cdr3_aa: CASSYYRTSGSYEQYF

clone_size: NA
v_call: TRBV27
j_call: TRBJ1-1
d_call: TRBD1
cdr3_nt: TGTGCCAGTAGACCTCAGGAGGGGGCCTACACTGAAGCTTTCTTT
cdr3_aa: CASRPQEGAYTEAFF

clone_size: once
v_call: TRBV6-6
j_call: TRBJ2-7
d_call: NA
cdr3_nt: TGTGCCAGCAGAGATAGTCACAGCTCCTACGAGCAGTACTTC
cdr3_aa: CASRDSHSSYEQYF

clone_size: NA
v_call: TRBV3-1
j_call: TRBJ2-2
d_call: TRBD2
cdr3_nt: TGTGCCAGCAGCCAAGATCCGGGACTAGCGGGGGCCCTAAGTCGGGAGCTGTTTTTT
cdr3_aa: CASSQDPGLAGALSRELFF

clone_size: NA
v_call: TRBV6-6
j_call: TRBJ2-1
d_call: TRBD1
cdr3_nt: TGTGCCAGCAGTCAACGGGACAGGGCCTACAATGAGCAGTTCTTC
cdr3_aa: CASSQRDRAYNEQFF

clone_size: few
v_call: TRBV11-2
j_call: TRBJ2-2
d_call: TRBD1
cdr3_nt: TGTGCCAGCAGCTTAAACGGGTACAGGGGAATGACCGGGGAGCTGTTTTTT
cdr3_aa: CASSLNGYRGMTGELFF

clone_size: many
v_call: TRBV7-3
j_call: TRBJ2-1
d_call: TRBD1
cdr3_nt: TGTGCCAGCAGCTTATATGGGACAGGGTTCGATGAGCAGTTCTTC
cdr3_aa: CASSLYGTGFDEQFF

clone_size: few
v_call: TRBV6-5
j_call: TRBJ1-2
d_call: TRBD1
cdr3_nt: TGTGCCAGCAGTTACCTAGGGACAGATGGCTACACCTTC
cdr3_aa: CASSYLGTDGYTF